One T cell receptor (beta chain) is described in this entry. What it binds is not known. This sample was taken from a study of cytomegalovirus exposure and HLA in healthy donors. General study results and limits: Rarity characterized most TCR sequences, yet some public TCRs appeared in many donors. An Asian-associated ancestry cluster reportedly showed fewer N-insertions than the approximately 700-donor mean in a later analysis. Another analysis was done later, and it associated 17,000 or so TCR beta sequences with HLA alleles at 0.05 false discovery rate. The authors listed over 150 TCR beta chains as cytomegalovirus-associated.

Germline loops: CDR1 MNHEY, CDR2 SVGAGI. The CDR3 totals 13 residues. V gave up 4 bases and J gave up 2 bases, with 8 bases separating them. Primers included in the PCR were 60 Vbeta and 13 Jbeta primers. Repertoires were generated with immunoSEQ multiplex PCR, while TCRdb's copy carries only in-frame clones and drops some. Seen here are approximately 130,000 clones, about 70% observed once, and the top ten hold over 2%. The receptor's source is an older woman in good health and CMV-seropositive. Sequences were obtained from PBMCs. V usage is TRBV6-5 and J usage is TRBJ2-5, with D unclear. The CDR3 loop reads CASSSAGQETQYF. The CDR3 nucleotides are TGTGCCAGCAGTTCAGCCGGGCAAGAGACCCAGTACTTC.